Each of the 2 T cell receptor beta chains below was sequenced from the same sample in a study of blood T cell repertoires in COVID-19. The assay was immunoSEQ multiplex PCR, and TCRdb's table has in-frame clones only and misses some. The sample holds about 200,000 clones, 80% to 90% seen once. Input material: peripheral blood. These receptors were collected from a woman aged 70-85 years with acute or convalescent COVID-19.

V is TRBV4-3 and J is TRBJ2-3, with D maybe TRBD2 (6 bases). The CDR3 runs 13 residues. Germline CDR1 LGHNA, CDR2 YSLEER. The V end was cut by 6 bases, the J end by 1 base, with 8 bases between. In DNA form, the CDR3 reads TGCGCCAGCAGGAAGCGGGGCACAGATACGCAGTATTTT. Its translation: CASRKRGTDTQYF.

This clone occurred a few times. The chain couples TRBV6-2 or TRBV6-3 to TRBJ2-1, with 10 nucleotides matching TRBD2. Germline CDR1 MNHEY, CDR2 SVGEGT. The CDR3 extends over 17 amino acids. Trimming removed 2 bases from V and 4 bases from J; junction bases left unmatched: 8. DNA of the CDR3: TGTGCCAGCAGTTACACAAGGGTAGCGGGAGGATACAATGAGCAGTTCTTC. Translated: CASSYTRVAGGYNEQFF.